What follows are 32 T cell receptor beta chains derived from one specimen sequenced in a study of blood T cell repertoires in COVID-19 (dated by TCRdb to the early 2020s). Receptor amplification or capture employed the immunoSEQ multiplex PCR assay. TCRdb holds this immuneACCESS table with in-frame rearrangements only. Some clones are missing; in checked studies, unresolved V genes explain under half, and the rest has no known cause. This sample gives fewer than 600,000 clones in total; 89% of them show up just once. 0.8% to 0.9% of the sample lies in the top ten. The specimen sequenced was peripheral blood. These receptors came from a man aged 18 to 30 with COVID-19, enrolled during active disease.

This clone is a singleton in its sample. The chain couples TRBV14 to TRBJ2-7; D ambiguous. The ends were cut back, 1 base at V and 2 bases at J, with 12 bases in the middle. Germline assignment: CDR1 SGHDN and CDR2 FVKESK. CDR3 length: 15 residues. CDR3 sequence (DNA): TGTGCCAGCAGCCAAGCGAACGGTTTGGCCTACGAGCAGTACTTC. Its translation: CASSQANGLAYEQYF.

V and J are TRBV19 and TRBJ1-2; perhaps TRBD1 as D (6 bases). Germline V gene lookup returns CDR1 LNHDA and CDR2 SQIVND (reference sequence). The germline V and J ends were trimmed by 4 bases and 8 bases, with 17 bases remaining between them. The CDR3 is made up of 14 amino acids. This CDR3 reads CASSTPARGDGYTF. CDR3 coding DNA: TGTGCCAGTAGTACCCCTGCCAGGGGAGACGGCTACACCTTC.

V and J are TRBV29-1 and TRBJ1-1, with no clear D. The CDR3 has 12 amino acids. V was clipped by 7 bases and J by 3 bases, with 12 bases between them. In germline, CDR1 is SQVTM, CDR2 ANQGSEA. The CDR3 DNA is TGCAGCGCGGATCTCGTAGACACTGAAGCTTTCTTT. It encodes CSADLVDTEAFF.

V gene TRBV5-4 combines with J gene TRBJ2-3, with 9 bases lining up with TRBD1. CDR3 size: 16 residues. Trimming took 4 bases from V and 6 from J; bases not matched to a gene: 12. Germline lookup yields CDR1 SGHNT and CDR2 YYREEE (reference sequence). This CDR3 is CASSPGQGHSTDTQYF. CDR3 sequence (DNA): TGTGCCAGCAGCCCGGGACAGGGTCATTCAACGGATACGCAGTATTTT.

This clone occurred many times. The chain employs TRBV2 and TRBJ1-2; 7 bases are a match to TRBD1. The germline V gene has CDR1 SNHLY and CDR2 FYNNEI. The CDR3 is made up of 12 amino acids. Trimming at V came to 5 bases and at J to 4 bases, leaving 1 base not matched to a gene. CDR3 coding DNA: TGTGCCAGCAGTTGGGACAGCTATGGCTACACCTTC. This codes for CASSWDSYGYTF.

This clone was found once. This chain links TRBV24-1 with TRBJ2-5, with TRBD2 matching 7 bases. The V gene's germline CDR1 is KGHDR and CDR2 SFDVKD. The CDR3 is 13 amino acids. The junction had 4 bases not matched to a gene; V was cut back by 9 bases and J by 1 base. CDR3 in DNA: TGTGCCACCTCCTGGGGGGGCCAAGAGACCCAGTACTTC. This translates into CATSWGGQETQYF.

As regards this clone: At one of its ends the junction is not consistent with the germline gene, which may arise from a read error. The V gene is TRBV7-7, the J gene TRBJ2-5, with D possibly TRBD2 on 7 matching bases. CDR1 SSHAT and CDR2 FNYEAQ come from the germline V gene (reference sequence). The CDR3 consists of 13 residues. CDR3 in DNA: TGTGCTAGCAGCCGCGGGGGCGGGGAGACCCAGTACTTC. Its translation is CASSRGGGETQYF.

This chain uses TRBV28 with TRBJ1-2; unclear D gene. CDR1 MDHEN and CDR2 SYDVKM come from the germline V gene. The length of the CDR3 is 12 residues. Trimming cost V 8 bases and J 8 bases, with 15 bases left between them. The CDR3: CASSEGSGGYTF. The DNA for the CDR3 is TGTGCCAGCTCGGAAGGGAGCGGGGGCTACACCTTC.

V and J are TRBV28 and TRBJ2-5, with 11 bases fitting TRBD1. Germline V lookup: CDR1 MDHEN, CDR2 SYDVKM. This CDR3 has 15 residues. The junction had 10 bases not matched to a gene; V was cut back by 8 bases and J by 5 bases. The CDR3 region has the DNA TGTGCCAGCGCTGGGACAGGGGGAGGTTGGGAGACCCAGTACTTC. Amino acids: CASAGTGGGWETQYF.

The chain couples TRBV19 to TRBJ1-1, with D possibly TRBD1 on 6 matching bases. V dropped 10 bases and J dropped 2 bases, with 20 bases sitting between them. Germline CDR1 reads LNHDA; CDR2 reads SQIVND (reference sequence). This CDR3 region has 15 residues. CDR3 region: CATSLRLGTNTEAFF. The CDR3 bases are TGTGCCACCTCGCTTAGACTGGGGACAAACACTGAAGCTTTCTTT.

This clone showed up just a few times. The chain recombines TRBV6-2 or TRBV6-3 with TRBJ1-2; 9 nucleotides match TRBD1. Germline lookup yields CDR1 MNHEY and CDR2 SVGEGT. The CDR3 loop spans 14 amino acids. After removal of 4 bases from V and 8 bases from J, the junction contained 8 bases not matched to a gene. CDR3 coding DNA: TGTGCCAGCAGTTGGGACAGGGTGGCTTACGGCTACACCTTC. Translating gives CASSWDRVAYGYTF.

V usage is TRBV30 and J usage is TRBJ2-1; TRBD2 matches at 14 bases. Losses at the gene ends were 2 bases for V and 9 bases for J; bases not matched to a gene: 15. The CDR3 spans 18 residues. CDR1 and CDR2 (germline): GTSNPN, SVGIG (reference sequence). For the CDR3, the DNA is TGTGCCTGGAGTCCCCCCCCGGGACTAGCGGGAGCCGGGGTTGAGCAGTTCTTC. It specifies CAWSPPPGLAGAGVEQFF.

The chain links TRBV12-5 to TRBJ2-3; TRBD1 matches 8 bases. The CDR3 has 16 amino acids. The ends lost 0 bases at V and 4 bases at J; junction bases unmatched: 6. Germline assignment: CDR1 LGHNT and CDR2 FRNRAP. CDR3 region: CASGLVLHRGADTQYF. The DNA of the CDR3 is TGTGCTAGTGGTTTGGTACTCCACAGGGGGGCAGATACGCAGTATTTT.

This chain connects TRBV4-1 to TRBJ1-1; 12 bases agree with TRBD1. V lost 4 bases to trimming and J lost 5 bases; unmatched junction nucleotides: 14. Germline assignment: CDR1 MGHRA and CDR2 YSYEKL. The CDR3 is made up of 18 amino acids. This CDR3 is CASSRAAPGQGARTEAFF. CDR3 DNA sequence: TGCGCCAGCAGCCGGGCGGCACCGGGACAGGGGGCACGAACTGAAGCTTTCTTT.

This rearrangement joins TRBV5-4 to TRBJ1-2, with 7 bases that match TRBD1. Germline V gene lookup returns CDR1 SGHNT and CDR2 YYREEE (reference sequence). The ends lost 1 base at V and 7 bases at J; junction bases unmatched: 7. This CDR3 contains 14 residues. CDR3 protein: CASSLTDRIFGYTF. DNA for the CDR3: TGTGCCAGCAGCTTGACGGACAGGATCTTTGGCTACACCTTC.

The chain recombines TRBV18 with TRBJ2-2; 12 bases map to TRBD2. CDR3 size: 17 residues. CDR1 is KGHSH and CDR2 is LQKENI in the germline V gene. V lost 2 bases and J lost 0; bases outside the gene matches: 1. The CDR3 DNA is TGTGCCAGCTCACCAAGGACTAGCGGGACGAACACCGGGGAGCTGTTTTTT. Protein product: CASSPRTSGTNTGELFF.

This clone appeared a few times. The chain uses TRBV24-1 and TRBJ2-7; 7 bases are a match to TRBD1. The trim removed 3 bases at V and 5 bases at J, leaving 12 bases unmatched. Germline V lookup: CDR1 KGHDR, CDR2 SFDVKD. CDR3 length equals 16 residues. The CDR3 coding sequence is TGTGCCACCAGTGATCCAAACAGGGGAACTCTCCACGAGCAGTACTTC. Its protein is CATSDPNRGTLHEQYF.

The chain combines TRBV10-2 with TRBJ2-7; a possible D gene is TRBD2 (5 bases). The CDR3 is made up of 14 amino acids. The germline V and J ends were trimmed by 1 base and 5 bases, with 12 bases remaining between them. CDR1 is WSHSY and CDR2 is SAAADI in the germline V gene. In DNA form, the CDR3 reads TGCGCCAGCAGTGAGTTCCGGGAACGAGACGAGCAGTACTTC. Its translation: CASSEFRERDEQYF.

V is TRBV2 and J is TRBJ2-7; 9 bases align to TRBD2. V was pared by 6 bases and J by 4 bases, with 10 bases of the junction left unmatched. Germline lookup yields CDR1 SNHLY and CDR2 FYNNEI. This CDR3 is 15 amino acids long. The CDR3 coding sequence is TGTGCCAGCAGATCCGCTAGCGGGATTACTTACGAGCAGTACTTC. It encodes CASRSASGITYEQYF. The full variable domain, with the rest looked up from reference TRBV2 and TRBJ2-7, is EPEVTQTPSHQVTQMGQEVILRCVPISNHLYFYWYRQILGQKVEFLVSFYNNEISEKSEIFDDQFSVERPDGSNFTLKIRSTKLEDSAMYFCASRSASGITYEQYFGPGTRLTVT.

This clone was seen a few times. The genes are TRBV3-1 (or the pseudogene TRBV3-2) and TRBJ2-3; D is perhaps TRBD2 (5 bases). From germline, CDR1 is LGHDT and CDR2 YNNKEL (reference sequence). V was pared by 1 base and J by 2 bases, with 10 bases between. The CDR3 runs to 15 residues. Here the CDR3 DNA reads TGTGCCAGCAGCCAAGGGACTTTCAACACAGATACGCAGTATTTT. Translation gives CASSQGTFNTDTQYF.

The chain employs TRBV3-1 (or the pseudogene TRBV3-2) and TRBJ2-3, with TRBD2 matching 8 bases. CDR1 is LGHDT and CDR2 is YNNKEL in the germline V gene (reference sequence). CDR3 length: 16 residues. Unmatched junction bases numbered 7, after V lost 5 bases and J lost 0 bases. CDR3 region: CASSKRAGVSTDTQYF. The CDR3, as DNA: TGTGCCAGCAGCAAGCGAGCGGGAGTAAGCACAGATACGCAGTATTTT.

This chain links TRBV2 with TRBJ2-1; 8 bases line up with TRBD2. V lost 5 bases to trimming and J lost 4 bases; unmatched junction nucleotides: 7. Looked up from germline, CDR1 is SNHLY and CDR2 is FYNNEI. The length of the CDR3 is 15 residues. The CDR3 spells CASSYAGGLYNEQFF. The CDR3, as DNA: TGTGCCAGCAGTTACGCGGGGGGCCTTTACAATGAGCAGTTCTTC. Full variable domain (remainder filled in from reference TRBV2 and TRBJ2-1): EPEVTQTPSHQVTQMGQEVILRCVPISNHLYFYWYRQILGQKVEFLVSFYNNEISEKSEIFDDQFSVERPDGSNFTLKIRSTKLEDSAMYFCASSYAGGLYNEQFFGPGTRLTVL.

This clone has a single count. V gene TRBV29-1 combines with J gene TRBJ1-1; the D gene is possibly TRBD1 (5 bases). Germline CDR1 reads SQVTM; CDR2 reads ANQGSEA. This CDR3 has 13 amino acids. With 7 bases removed from V and 11 bases from J, the gap between germline ends came to 23 bases. The CDR3: CSGATRQGLWAFF. The CDR3 DNA follows: TGCAGCGGTGCCACCCGGCAGGGACTGTGGGCTTTCTTT.

CDR3 amino acids: CASSQRGNGELFF. As DNA, the CDR3 is TGTGCCAGCAGCCAACGAGGGAACGGGGAGCTGTTTTTT. V usage is TRBV3-1 (or the pseudogene TRBV3-2) and J usage is TRBJ2-2; perhaps TRBD2 as D (5 bases). The ends were cut back, 2 bases at V and 7 bases at J, with 8 bases in the middle. The CDR3 loop spans 13 amino acids. The germline V gene has CDR1 LGHDT and CDR2 YNNKEL (reference sequence).

This clone ranks as medium-sized. The V gene is TRBV5-6, the J gene TRBJ2-7; the D is unclear. Trimming left V 1 base short and J 7 bases short, with 9 bases between. This CDR3 has 12 residues. CDR1 and CDR2 (germline): SGHDT, YYEEEE. CDR3 protein: CASSLIDKEQYF. CDR3 nucleotides: TGTGCCAGCAGCTTGATTGACAAAGAGCAGTACTTC.

The chain uses TRBV19 and TRBJ1-2; TRBD1 might be the D (6 bases). Germline CDR1 LNHDA, CDR2 SQIVND (reference sequence). CDR3 length: 15 amino acids. The V end was cut by 6 bases, the J end by 4 bases, with 18 bases between. The CDR3 here is CASSRIDRFLYGYTF. In DNA form, the CDR3 reads TGTGCCAGTAGCCGTATTGACAGGTTTCTCTATGGCTACACCTTC.

This rearrangement joins TRBV10-1 to TRBJ1-1, with TRBD1 matching 10 bases. Trimming removed 4 bases from V and 5 bases from J; junction bases left unmatched: 1. CDR3 length equals 13 residues. Germline CDR1 and CDR2: WNHNN and SYGVQD (reference sequence). The CDR3: CASSGTGGTEAFF. The CDR3 bases are TGCGCCAGCAGTGGGACAGGGGGAACTGAAGCTTTCTTT.

V and J are TRBV3-1 (or the pseudogene TRBV3-2) and TRBJ2-5; the match to TRBD2 covers 7 bases. The V segment lost 1 base and the J segment 5 bases; nucleotides outside the gene matches: 7. The length of the CDR3 is 15 residues. In germline, CDR1 is LGHDT, CDR2 YNNKEL (reference sequence). In nucleotides, the CDR3 is TGTGCCAGCAGCCAAGTGGGCGGAGCGGGGGAGACCCAGTACTTC. Amino acids: CASSQVGGAGETQYF.

V and J are TRBV19 and TRBJ2-2, with TRBD1 identical over 9 bases. Unmatched junction bases numbered 7, after V lost 7 bases and J lost 7 bases. Germline CDR1 is LNHDA and CDR2 is SQIVND (reference sequence). The CDR3 spans 14 residues. CDR3 loop: CASTQDRGGGELFF. CDR3 bases: TGTGCCAGTACCCAGGACAGGGGTGGCGGGGAGCTGTTTTTT.

The rearrangement joins TRBV7-8 to TRBJ2-5, with D tentatively TRBD2 (5 bases). Trimming took off 1 base at V and 4 bases at J, with 10 bases between the two ends. The length of the CDR3 is 14 residues. CDR1 SGHVS and CDR2 FQNEAQ come from the germline V gene. The CDR3 spells CASSLGAVGETQYF. In DNA, the CDR3 is TGTGCCAGCAGCTTAGGAGCGGTAGGAGAGACCCAGTACTTC.

This clone was observed a few times. The gene calls are TRBV29-1 and TRBJ1-2; TRBD1 matches at 8 bases. With 7 bases clipped from V and 8 bases from J, the junction kept 12 bases outside the gene matches. The V gene's germline CDR1 is SQVTM and CDR2 ANQGSEA. This CDR3 contains 13 residues. As DNA, the CDR3 is TGCAGCGGCCTGGACAGGGAAATTAAGGGCTACACCTTC. It is translated as CSGLDREIKGYTF.

This rearrangement joins TRBV5-6 to TRBJ1-1; TRBD1 matches at 7 bases. From germline, CDR1 is SGHDT and CDR2 YYEEEE. V shed 3 bases and J 0 bases; nucleotides not matched to a gene: 8. CDR3 size: 16 residues. CDR3 DNA sequence: TGTGCCAGCAGCTCGAACCTGGGACAGTTGAACACTGAAGCTTTCTTT. It translates to CASSSNLGQLNTEAFF.